The 21 T cell receptor beta chains given below trace back to one sample, sequenced in a study of regulatory T cells in long-lasting Graves disease. Sequencing libraries for TCR beta were prepared with iRepertoire HTBI primers and Arm-PCR of CDR3 regions. TCRdb analysed the multiplex PCR reads with MiXCR anew, one entry per CDR3 protein. The table lists roughly 500,000 distinct CDR3 sequences, 12% to 15% of them singletons. Time point indicated: newly diagnosed GD, antithyroid drugs for less than 3 months. From RNA extracted from PBMCs, the TCR library was made. These data are also associated with another study on T cells in Graves' hyperthyroidism and ophthalmopathy.

Sequencing was performed on peripheral blood mononuclear cells (PBMCs), taken at new diagnosis, from a patient treated with antithyroid drugs. The origin of the receptors is a woman between 50 and 59 years old with Graves disease.

This clonotype was seen only a few times. The CDR3 spells CSAPWTSGRPYEQYF. CDR3 nucleotides: TGCAGTGCTCCCTGGACTAGCGGGAGGCCCTACGAGCAGTACTTC. This chain uses TRBV20-1 with TRBJ2-7; the match to TRBD2 covers 14 bases. V lost 5 bases and J lost 2; bases outside the gene matches: 5. This CDR3 has 15 amino acids. The germline CDR1 and CDR2 sequences are DFQATT and SNEGSKA (reference sequence).

The rearrangement uses TRBV3-1 and TRBJ2-7, with D possibly TRBD2 on 5 matching bases. V was trimmed by 8 bases and J by 2 bases, leaving 13 bases between them. CDR1 LGHDT and CDR2 YNNKEL come from the germline V gene (reference sequence). This CDR3 spans 13 amino acids. The CDR3 here is CASHQPGTYEQYF. DNA of the CDR3: TGTGCCAGCCATCAGCCGGGGACCTACGAGCAGTACTTC.

This clonotype was seen repeatedly, ten times or more. V is TRBV2 and J is TRBJ1-3; maybe TRBD1 (5 bases). Germline lookup yields CDR1 SNHLY and CDR2 FYNNEI. With 0 bases removed from V and 9 bases from J, the gap between germline ends came to 15 bases. There are 15 residues in the CDR3. CDR3 protein: CASSEALWAGGTIYF. CDR3 nucleotide sequence: TGTGCCAGCAGTGAAGCGCTTTGGGCTGGGGGCACCATATATTTT.

The chain has TRBV6-1 and TRBJ1-2; the D gene is possibly TRBD1 (6 bases). The V end lost 1 base, the J end lost 4 bases, and 10 bases lay between the germline ends. Germline CDR1 and CDR2: MNHNS and SASEGT. This CDR3 comprises 14 residues. The CDR3 spells CASSEGTEFYGYTF. The CDR3, as DNA: TGTGCCAGCAGTGAAGGGACAGAGTTCTATGGCTACACCTTC.

The table lists this clonotype with many counts. J is TRBJ2-3 and V is TRBV12-3 or TRBV12-4; no firm D call. The CDR3 loop spans 16 amino acids. Trimming left V 1 base short and J 6 bases short, with 17 bases between. The chain's CDR3 is CASSLGGQALVDTQYF. Written as DNA, the CDR3 is TGTGCCAGCAGTTTAGGAGGTCAGGCGTTGGTGGATACGCAGTATTTT.

J is TRBJ1-5 and V is TRBV3-1; 8 bases are shared with TRBD1. With 5 bases clipped from V and 6 bases from J, the junction kept 12 bases outside the gene matches. CDR3 length equals 16 residues. Looked up from germline, CDR1 is LGHDT and CDR2 is YNNKEL (reference sequence). The CDR3 loop reads CASSDNRGGTGQPQHF. CDR3 sequence (DNA): TGTGCCAGCAGCGATAACAGGGGGGGAACGGGTCAGCCCCAGCATTTT.

This clonotype was recorded at least ten times. The V gene is TRBV12-3 or TRBV12-4, the J gene TRBJ1-1; 7 bases are a match to TRBD1. V trimming: 5 bases; J trimming: 1 base; junction bases outside the gene matches: 1. This CDR3 contains 13 residues. The CDR3 sequence: CASSRTGNTEAFF. CDR3 sequence (DNA): TGTGCCAGCAGTAGGACAGGGAACACTGAAGCTTTCTTT.

CDR3 DNA sequence: TGTGCCAGCAGCTCACCTCAGGGGGCTAGGTACAATGAGCAGTTCTTC. Residues: CASSSPQGARYNEQFF. The chain couples TRBV7-8 to TRBJ2-1; 8 nucleotides align to TRBD1. The CDR3 consists of 16 residues. The trim removed 4 bases at V and 4 bases at J, leaving 9 bases unmatched. The V gene's germline CDR1 is SGHVS and CDR2 FQNEAQ.

This clonotype was seen at least ten times. J is TRBJ2-5 and V is TRBV11-2; D possibly corresponds to TRBD1 (6 bases). V dropped 5 bases and J dropped 2 bases, with 15 bases sitting between them. Germline CDR1 reads SGHAT; CDR2 reads FQNNGV. CDR3 length equals 15 residues. CDR3 nucleotides: TGTGCCAGCAGCCCGATGGGGACACAGCAAGAGACCCAGTACTTC. It yields the protein CASSPMGTQQETQYF.

This clonotype was counted many times. J is TRBJ2-5 and V is TRBV6-1; 9 nucleotides align to TRBD1. V trimming: 4 bases; J trimming: 5 bases; junction bases outside the gene matches: 8. CDR3 length: 15 amino acids. CDR1 MNHNS and CDR2 SASEGT come from the germline V gene. In nucleotides, the CDR3 is TGTGCCAGCAGTGCCCGGACAGGGGCGGAGGAGACCCAGTACTTC. Translating it yields CASSARTGAEETQYF.

This clonotype was counted at least ten times. The chain uses TRBV28 and TRBJ2-7; perhaps TRBD1 as D (5 bases). Germline V lookup: CDR1 MDHEN, CDR2 SYDVKM. The CDR3 loop spans 13 amino acids. V dropped 5 bases and J dropped 0 bases, with 8 bases sitting between them. The CDR3, as DNA: TGTGCCAGCAGTGGACACAGCTCCTACGAGCAGTACTTC. Its protein is CASSGHSSYEQYF.

This clonotype has only a few counts. The rearrangement links TRBV4-2 to TRBJ1-4, with TRBD1 as a possible D gene (6 bases). The germline V gene has CDR1 LGHNA and CDR2 YNFKEQ. The V and J ends lost 0 bases and 6 bases respectively, with 14 bases between them. The CDR3 length is 16 residues. The DNA for the CDR3 is TGTGCCAGCAGCCAAGATCAGGGGAGAGGGGATGAAAAACTGTTTTTT. It translates to CASSQDQGRGDEKLFF.

This clonotype has just a few counts. This chain uses TRBV20-1 with TRBJ1-5; weak D call: TRBD1 (5 bases). V was pared by 1 base and J by 6 bases, with 13 bases between. CDR1 DFQATT and CDR2 SNEGSKA come from the germline V gene (reference sequence). The CDR3 sequence is 14 residues long. The CDR3, as DNA: TGCAGTGCTAGAGCCGTGGGGGTCGGTCAGCCCCAGCATTTT. It yields the protein CSARAVGVGQPQHF.

Here the CDR3 reads CASSHNDRANAQPQHF. The CDR3 DNA is TGTGCCAGCTCCCACAATGACAGGGCTAATGCTCAGCCCCAGCATTTT. This chain uses TRBV18 with TRBJ1-5; 7 bases are shared with TRBD1. The CDR3 has 16 residues. The V gene's germline CDR1 is KGHSH and CDR2 LQKENI. Losses at the gene ends were 6 bases for V and 6 bases for J; bases not matched to a gene: 14.

Ten or more counts support this clonotype. This sequence joins TRBV27 and TRBJ2-7, with D possibly TRBD2 on 6 matching bases. V lost 6 bases, J lost 4 bases, and 16 bases lay in between. The germline gives CDR1 MNHEY, CDR2 SMNVEV (reference sequence). The CDR3 runs to 14 residues. Written as DNA, the CDR3 is TGTGCCAGCAGACAAGCGGGCGCAGGATACGAGCAGTACTTC. This codes for CASRQAGAGYEQYF.

This clonotype appeared a few times. This chain's CDR3 is CASNGAGSGANVLTF. CDR3 nucleotides: TGCGCCAGCAACGGGGCCGGCTCTGGGGCCAACGTCCTGACTTTC. This chain uses TRBV10-2 with TRBJ2-6, with D tentatively TRBD1 or TRBD2 (5 bases each). The germline V gene encodes CDR1 WSHSY and CDR2 SAAADI. Between the trimmed V and J ends, which lost 7 bases and 0 bases, there was a span of 10 bases. CDR3 length: 15 residues.

This clonotype was detected a few times. This sequence joins TRBV11-3 and TRBJ2-2; 7 nucleotides line up with TRBD2. CDR1 is SGHNT, CDR2 YENEEA, per germline. The length of the CDR3 is 15 residues. Trimming cost V 3 bases and J 5 bases; bases outside gene matches: 6. The CDR3 loop is CASSFGGSVTGELFF. The CDR3 DNA is TGTGCCAGCAGCTTTGGCGGGAGTGTAACCGGGGAGCTGTTTTTT.

This chain links TRBV12-3 or TRBV12-4 with TRBJ1-2; 7 bases are shared with TRBD1. V shed 5 bases and J 2 bases; nucleotides not matched to a gene: 5. The CDR3 is 14 residues long. This CDR3 is CASSGVTGNYGYTF. The CDR3 DNA is TGTGCCAGCAGTGGGGTGACAGGGAACTATGGCTACACCTTC.

Many counts were recorded for this clonotype. The gene calls are TRBV28 and TRBJ2-7; maybe TRBD1 (6 bases). The V and J ends lost 6 bases and 2 bases respectively, with 17 bases between them. This CDR3 is built from 15 residues. Germline V gives CDR1 MDHEN, CDR2 SYDVKM. CDR3 nucleotide sequence: TGTGCCAGCAGCCCCACCCCGACAGGTCCCTACGAGCAGTACTTC. Protein: CASSPTPTGPYEQYF.

The J gene is TRBJ1-1, the V gene TRBV5-1; 12 positions agree with TRBD1. With V trimmed by 3 bases and J by 2 bases, 11 bases remained unmatched. From germline, CDR1 is SGHRS and CDR2 YFSETQ. The CDR3 runs to 18 residues. The CDR3 coding sequence is TGCGCCAGCAGCTGGACCGGGACAGGGGGCGCATATAACACTGAAGCTTTCTTT. It codes for CASSWTGTGGAYNTEAFF.

The sample holds many counts of this clonotype. The V call is TRBV20-1, the J call TRBJ2-2; D gene uncertain. CDR3 length equals 11 residues. The V end was cut by 3 bases, the J end by 4 bases, with 3 bases between. Germline CDR1 and CDR2: DFQATT and SNEGSKA (reference sequence). The CDR3 protein is CSARGTGELFF. The CDR3 bases are TGCAGTGCTAGGGGCACCGGGGAGCTGTTTTTT.